A single sample gave rise to the 8 T cell receptor beta chains below, sequenced in a study of cytomegalovirus exposure and HLA in healthy donors (TCRdb year 2017). Receptor libraries were prepared by the immunoSEQ multiplex PCR assay. For the multiplex PCR, a mixture combining 60 forward primers for TCR Vbeta segments and 13 reverse primers for TCR Jbeta segments was used. In its TCRdb copy, this immuneACCESS table keeps in-frame sequences only and misses some clones. Where compared with another copy, unresolved V genes explain less than half of these, and the others have no known cause. The sample table lists 150,000 to 200,000 clones, 75% to 80% of them with a count of one. Jointly, the top ten make up under 8% of the sample. The sample taken for sequencing was PBMCs. These receptors originate from a man in his forties in good health and CMV-seropositive.

In DNA form, the CDR3 reads TGTGCCAGCAGTTTAGGGCTGACTAGCAATCAGCCCCAGCATTTT. Encoded protein: CASSLGLTSNQPQHF. This sequence joins TRBV28 and TRBJ1-5; D is undetermined. The CDR3 runs 15 residues. Germline V CDR1 and CDR2: MDHEN, SYDVKM. The ends were cut back, 2 bases at V and 0 bases at J, with 8 bases in the middle. Complete variable domain (other parts from reference TRBV28 and TRBJ1-5): DVKVTQSSRYLVKRTGEKVFLECVQDMDHENMFWYRQDPGLGLRLIYFSYDVKMKEKGDIPEGYSVSREKKERFSLILESASTNQTSMYLCASSLGLTSNQPQHFGDGTRLSIL.

This rearrangement joins TRBV4-2 to TRBJ1-5; D remains ambiguous. Trimming cost V 0 bases and J 4 bases, with 4 bases left between them. Germline V CDR1 and CDR2: LGHNA, YNFKEQ. This CDR3 spans 13 amino acids. The DNA for the CDR3 is TGTGCCAGCAGCCAAGATCTGAATCAGCCCCAGCATTTT. Protein sequence: CASSQDLNQPQHF.

This chain uses TRBV30 with TRBJ2-7; the D is unclear. CDR1 is GTSNPN, CDR2 SVGIG, per germline (reference sequence). V was trimmed by 3 bases and J by 5 bases, leaving 14 bases between them. CDR3 size: 13 residues. CDR3 amino acids: CAWSDLDGHEQYF. DNA of the CDR3: TGTGCCTGGAGCGATCTAGACGGCCACGAGCAGTACTTC.

The rearrangement joins TRBV6-5 to TRBJ2-1, with TRBD2 matching 7 bases. Germline trimming cut 0 bases from V and 1 base from J; bases unmatched to any gene: 0. The CDR3 has 15 amino acids. Looked up from germline, CDR1 is MNHEY and CDR2 is SVGAGI. CDR3 sequence reads: CASSYSGGSYNEQFF. CDR3 DNA sequence: TGTGCCAGCAGTTACTCGGGAGGGTCCTACAATGAGCAGTTCTTC.

In DNA form, the CDR3 reads TGCGCCAGCAGCTATATTGACTTATCCGGCGATGAGCAGTTCTTC. This codes for CASSYIDLSGDEQFF. The V and J genes are TRBV5-1 and TRBJ2-1; D is unresolved. This CDR3 has 15 amino acids. Germline V gene lookup returns CDR1 SGHRS and CDR2 YFSETQ. Trimming stripped 3 bases from V and 8 bases from J, with 18 bases between. Supplemented by reference TRBV5-1 and TRBJ2-1, the full variable domain reads KAGVTQTPRYLIKTRGQQVTLSCSPISGHRSVSWYQQTPGQGLQFLFEYFSETQRNKGNFPGRFSGRQFSNSRSEMNVSTLELGDSALYLCASSYIDLSGDEQFFGPGTRLTVL.

V and J are TRBV6-1 and TRBJ1-1; maybe TRBD1 (5 bases). This CDR3 region has 13 residues. V shed 6 bases and J shed 4 bases, with 12 bases lying between them. Germline V gives CDR1 MNHNS, CDR2 SASEGT. The CDR3 sequence: CASRDPQGTEAFF. The DNA for the CDR3 is TGTGCCAGCAGGGACCCTCAGGGCACTGAAGCTTTCTTT.

The chain links TRBV5-6 to TRBJ1-4; 7 bases are a match to TRBD1. There are 15 residues in the CDR3. V shed 1 base, J shed 9 bases, and the junction held 9 bases outside the gene matches. Per germline, CDR1 SGHDT and CDR2 YYEEEE. The CDR3 DNA follows: TGTGCCAGCAGCTTGTCCGGACAGGTGCAACAAAAACTGTTTTTT. This sequence encodes CASSLSGQVQQKLFF. The entire variable domain, with the rest obtained from reference TRBV5-6 and TRBJ1-4, is as follows: DAGVTQSPTHLIKTRGQQVTLRCSPKSGHDTVSWYQQALGQGPQFIFQYYEEEERQRGNFPDRFSGHQFPNYSSELNVNALLLGDSALYLCASSLSGQVQQKLFFGSGTQLSVL.

J is TRBJ1-5 and V is TRBV19, with 10 bases lining up with TRBD1. Germline trimming cut 4 bases from V and 7 bases from J; bases unmatched to any gene: 7. This CDR3 comprises 15 residues. CDR1 is LNHDA and CDR2 is SQIVND in the germline V gene (reference sequence). The CDR3 coding sequence is TGTGCCAGTAGTAAGGGACAGGGGTGGGGACAGCCCCAGCATTTT. It yields the protein CASSKGQGWGQPQHF.